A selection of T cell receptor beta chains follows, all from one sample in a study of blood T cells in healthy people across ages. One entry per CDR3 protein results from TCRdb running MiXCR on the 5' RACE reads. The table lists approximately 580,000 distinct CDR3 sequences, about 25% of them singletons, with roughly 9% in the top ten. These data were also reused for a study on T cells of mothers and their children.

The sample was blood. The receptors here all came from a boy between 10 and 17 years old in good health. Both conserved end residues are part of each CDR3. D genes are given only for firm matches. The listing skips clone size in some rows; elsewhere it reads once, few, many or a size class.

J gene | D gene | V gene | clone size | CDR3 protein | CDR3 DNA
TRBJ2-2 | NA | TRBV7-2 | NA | CASSLPRGPNTGELFF | TGTGCCAGCAGCTTACCCAGGGGACCGAACACCGGGGAGCTGTTTTTT
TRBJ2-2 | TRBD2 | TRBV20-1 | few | CSARDLGTRGTGELFF | TGCAGTGCTAGAGATTTGGGGACTAGAGGCACCGGGGAGCTGTTTTTT
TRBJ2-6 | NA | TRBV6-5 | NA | CASSFAIEGASVLTF | TGTGCCAGCAGTTTTGCCATTGAAGGGGCCAGCGTCCTGACTTTC
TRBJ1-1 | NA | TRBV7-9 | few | CASSLVSAEAFF | TGTGCCAGCAGCTTAGTATCGGCTGAAGCTTTCTTT
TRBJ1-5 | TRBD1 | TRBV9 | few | CASSVETGGDRGNQPQHF | TGTGCCAGCAGCGTAGAGACAGGGGGTGATCGGGGCAATCAGCCCCAGCATTTT
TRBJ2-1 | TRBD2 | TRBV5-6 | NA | CASSFGTSGSRNEQFF | TGTGCCAGCAGCTTCGGGACTAGCGGGAGTCGGAATGAGCAGTTCTTC
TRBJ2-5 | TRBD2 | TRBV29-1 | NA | CSVRARLADQETQYF | TGCAGCGTCCGGGCCCGACTAGCGGATCAAGAGACCCAGTACTTC
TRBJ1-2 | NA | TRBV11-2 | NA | CASSYTGPFYGYTF | TGTGCCAGCAGCTATACGGGACCCTTCTATGGCTACACCTTC
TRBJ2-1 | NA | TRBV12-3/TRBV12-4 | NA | CASSFVDPGRGEQFF | TGTGCCAGCTCTTTCGTGGACCCCGGCCGGGGTGAGCAGTTCTTC
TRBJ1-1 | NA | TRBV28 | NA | CASSLPGVDTEAFF | TGTGCCAGCAGTTTACCGGGGGTGGACACTGAAGCTTTCTTT
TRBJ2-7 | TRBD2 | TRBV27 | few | CASRRTSGYEQYF | TGTGCCAGCAGACGGACTAGTGGCTACGAGCAGTACTTC
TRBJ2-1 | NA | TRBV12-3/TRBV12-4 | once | CASSTGSGARWGEQFF | TGTGCCAGCAGTACTGGCTCGGGGGCCCGATGGGGTGAGCAGTTCTTC
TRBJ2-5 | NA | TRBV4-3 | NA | CASSQDIGGGETQYF | TGCGCCAGCAGCCAAGATATTGGAGGGGGGGAGACCCAGTACTTC
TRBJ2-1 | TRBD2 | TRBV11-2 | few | CASSLESGTSLYYNEQFF | TGTGCCAGCAGCTTAGAGTCCGGGACTAGCCTGTACTACAATGAGCAGTTCTTC
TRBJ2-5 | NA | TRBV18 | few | CASSPNLGKETQYF | TGTGCCAGCTCACCGAATTTGGGGAAGGAGACCCAGTACTTC
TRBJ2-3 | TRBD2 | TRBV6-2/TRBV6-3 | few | CASSYSGTNLLTDTQYF | TGTGCCAGCAGTTACTCCGGGACTAACCTTTTGACAGATACGCAGTATTTT
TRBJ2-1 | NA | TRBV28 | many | CASSLLRRNNEQFF | TGTGCCAGCAGTTTATTAAGGCGGAACAATGAGCAGTTCTTC
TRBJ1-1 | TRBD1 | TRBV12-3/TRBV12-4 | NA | CASSAHRDRYTNTEAFF | TGTGCCAGCAGTGCACACCGGGACAGGTATACGAACACTGAAGCTTTCTTT
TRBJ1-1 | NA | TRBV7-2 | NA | CASSSSGQTEAFF | TGTGCCAGCAGCTCCAGCGGCCAGACTGAAGCTTTCTTT
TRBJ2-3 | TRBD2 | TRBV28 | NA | CASSAAGGATDTDTQYF | TGTGCCAGCAGTGCGGCGGGGGGGGCTACCGACACAGATACGCAGTATTTT
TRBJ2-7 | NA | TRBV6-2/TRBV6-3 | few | CASSSAPTYEQYF | TGTGCCAGCAGTAGCGCGCCTACCTACGAGCAGTACTTC
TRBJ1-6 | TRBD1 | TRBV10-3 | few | CAISDRTGEFYSPLHF | TGTGCCATCAGTGACCGGACAGGGGAGTTTTATTCACCCCTCCACTTT
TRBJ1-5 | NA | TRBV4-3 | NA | CASSRDRHRLDQPQHF | TGCGCCAGCAGCCGAGATCGACACCGATTAGATCAGCCCCAGCATTTT
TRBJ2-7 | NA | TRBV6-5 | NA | CASSYSGSSSYEQYF | TGTGCCAGCAGTTACTCGGGCAGTTCTTCCTACGAGCAGTACTTC
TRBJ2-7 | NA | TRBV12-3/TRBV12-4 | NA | CASSSDDTVTYEQYF | TGTGCCAGCAGTTCAGATGACACGGTGACCTACGAGCAGTACTTC
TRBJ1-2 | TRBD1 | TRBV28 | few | CASSFTGGVYGYTF | TGTGCCAGCAGTTTTACAGGGGGCGTATATGGCTACACCTTC
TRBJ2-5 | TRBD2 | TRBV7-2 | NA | CASRRVGRVQETQYF | TGTGCCAGCAGACGAGTCGGGAGGGTCCAAGAGACCCAGTACTTC
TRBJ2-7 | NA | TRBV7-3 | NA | CASSSTNRGLRSYEQYF | TGTGCCAGCAGCTCCACAAACCGGGGGCTCAGGTCCTACGAGCAGTACTTC
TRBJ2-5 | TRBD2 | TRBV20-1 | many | CSARPLAAETQYF | TGCAGTGCTAGACCCCTAGCGGCAGAGACCCAGTACTTC
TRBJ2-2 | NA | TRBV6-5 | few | CASSYSFETGELFF | TGTGCCAGCAGTTACTCATTCGAGACCGGGGAGCTGTTTTTT
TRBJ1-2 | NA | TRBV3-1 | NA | CASSQGGPTSYGYTF | TGTGCCAGCAGCCAAGGAGGGCCCACCTCCTATGGCTACACCTTC
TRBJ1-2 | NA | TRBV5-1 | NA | CASSLWVNYGYTF | TGCGCCAGCAGCTTGTGGGTAAACTATGGCTACACCTTC
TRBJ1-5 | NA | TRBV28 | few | CASSLSQGREPQHF | TGTGCCAGCAGTTTATCCCAGGGGAGAGAGCCCCAGCATTTT
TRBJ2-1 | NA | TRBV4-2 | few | CASSQVSLSISDNEQFF | TGTGCCAGCAGCCAAGTGTCTCTTTCTATCTCGGACAATGAGCAGTTCTTC
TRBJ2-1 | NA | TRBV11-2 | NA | CASSLAGRGRYNEQFF | TGTGCCAGCAGCTTAGCCGGGCGCGGCAGATACAATGAGCAGTTCTTC
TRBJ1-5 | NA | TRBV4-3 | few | CASSQDRRNQPQHF | TGCGCCAGCAGCCAAGACAGACGCAATCAGCCCCAGCATTTT
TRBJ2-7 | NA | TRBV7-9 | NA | CASSQGPRASEQYF | TGTGCCAGCAGCCAAGGGCCAAGAGCGAGCGAGCAGTACTTC
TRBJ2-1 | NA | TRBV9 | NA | CASSVRGSVNEQFF | TGTGCCAGCAGCGTAAGGGGTAGCGTCAATGAGCAGTTCTTC
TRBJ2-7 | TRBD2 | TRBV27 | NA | CASSPGLASGEQYF | TGTGCCAGCAGCCCGGGACTAGCTTCGGGCGAGCAGTACTTC
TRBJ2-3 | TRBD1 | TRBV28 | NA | CASSSRTGNTDTQYF | TGTGCCAGCAGTTCCCGGACAGGAAACACAGATACGCAGTATTTT